This entry lists 13 T cell receptor beta chains sequenced from one sample in a study of T cell changes during pregnancy in multiple sclerosis. Only in-frame clones appear in the TCRdb table, and some are missing; sequencing was by immunoSEQ multiplex PCR. The sample yields 75,000 to 95,000 clones, 93% seen once. The sequences come from peripheral blood, collected in the second trimester of pregnancy. These receptors were taken from a female donor with multiple sclerosis, enrolled in a pregnancy study.

This chain links TRBV9 with TRBJ2-2; 9 bases line up with TRBD2. The CDR3 has 16 residues. CDR1 SGDLS and CDR2 YYNGEE come from the germline V gene. The junction had 9 bases not matched to a gene; V was cut back by 4 bases and J by 5 bases. CDR3 loop: CASSPQAGGQTGELFF. The CDR3 region has the DNA TGTGCCAGCAGCCCTCAAGCGGGGGGTCAAACCGGGGAGCTGTTTTTT. The full variable domain, rest sourced from reference TRBV9 and TRBJ2-2, is DSGVTQTPKHLITATGQRVTLRCSPRSGDLSVYWYQQSLDQGLQFLIQYYNGEERAKGNILERFSAQQFPDLHSELNLSSLELGDSALYFCASSPQAGGQTGELFFGEGSRLTVL.

A word on this clone: The sample contains more than one DNA sequence encoding this CDR3. The V and J genes are TRBV11-3 and TRBJ2-1; no clear D. Per the germline V gene, CDR1 is SGHNT and CDR2 is YENEEA. The CDR3 consists of 15 residues. V lost 0 bases and J 4 bases, leaving 10 bases between the germline ends. Here the CDR3 DNA reads TGTGCCAGCAGCTTAGATTCGTACAGTTACAATGAGCAGTTCTTC. Translating gives CASSLDSYSYNEQFF.

The V gene is TRBV7-9, the J gene TRBJ2-7, with 9 nucleotides matching TRBD1. Germline-derived CDR1 and CDR2 are SEHNR and FQNEAQ (reference sequence). The ends lost 5 bases at V and 5 bases at J; junction bases unmatched: 10. The CDR3 loop spans 15 amino acids. The CDR3 spells CASSQTGQGLHEQYF. The CDR3, as DNA: TGTGCCAGCAGCCAAACCGGACAGGGGCTACACGAGCAGTACTTC.

This clone occurred once. This chain connects TRBV5-1 to TRBJ2-1; 12 bases match TRBD2. Germline assignment: CDR1 SGHRS and CDR2 YFSETQ. Trimming cost V 0 bases and J 7 bases; bases outside gene matches: 2. This CDR3 has 15 residues. CDR3 protein: CASSLALAGGNEQFF. The CDR3 DNA is TGCGCCAGCAGCTTGGCCCTAGCGGGAGGGAATGAGCAGTTCTTC.

The chain joins TRBV2 to TRBJ2-1, with 7 bases that match TRBD2. Germline loops: CDR1 SNHLY, CDR2 FYNNEI. Trimming at V came to 8 bases and at J to 8 bases, leaving 6 bases not matched to a gene. This CDR3 is built from 12 residues. CDR3 sequence: CASLAGEHEQFF. The CDR3, as DNA: TGTGCCAGCCTCGCGGGGGAACATGAGCAGTTCTTC.

This clone has only a few counts. This chain joins TRBV11-2 and TRBJ2-1; TRBD2 agrees at 8 bases. This CDR3 contains 14 residues. With 5 bases clipped from V and 8 bases from J, the junction kept 8 bases outside the gene matches. Germline CDR1 is SGHAT and CDR2 is FQNNGV. The CDR3 DNA is TGTGCCAGCAGCCTGCCCCGGGGGGGCCATGAGCAGTTCTTC. Translated: CASSLPRGGHEQFF.

The sample holds a few counts of this clone. The V and J genes are TRBV29-1 and TRBJ2-7; D unclear. The CDR3 length is 14 residues. V was trimmed by 2 bases and J by 3 bases, leaving 14 bases between them. Per germline, CDR1 SQVTM and CDR2 ANQGSEA. CDR3 sequence: CSVEPGGGDYEQYF. The CDR3 DNA sequence: TGCAGCGTTGAACCTGGCGGCGGAGACTACGAGCAGTACTTC.

The rearrangement joins TRBV6-1 to TRBJ1-5; D possibly corresponds to TRBD1 (6 bases). The CDR3 covers 18 residues. The V gene's germline CDR1 is MNHNS and CDR2 SASEGT. Trimming removed 0 bases from V and 0 bases from J, with 15 bases in between. CDR3 sequence reads: CASSEASQGSYSNQPQHF. CDR3 DNA: TGTGCCAGCAGTGAAGCTTCACAGGGCTCATATAGCAATCAGCCCCAGCATTTT.

V and J are TRBV5-1 and TRBJ2-1; TRBD2 matches 15 bases. Per germline, CDR1 SGHRS and CDR2 YFSETQ. V dropped 4 bases and J dropped 9; count of bases not matched to a gene: 2. The CDR3 covers 14 residues. The CDR3 sequence is CASSKGLAGGEQFF. Here the CDR3 DNA reads TGCGCCAGCAGCAAGGGACTAGCGGGGGGTGAGCAGTTCTTC.

V and J are TRBV7-3 and TRBJ1-1, with a tentative D call TRBD1 (6 bases). The CDR3 sequence is 15 residues long. CDR1 and CDR2 (germline): SGHTA, FQGTGA. Trimming took 3 bases from V and 3 from J, leaving 14 bases between them. The DNA of the CDR3 is TGTGCCAGCAGCTTGAGGGACACCGAGTACACTGAAGCTTTCTTT. Residues: CASSLRDTEYTEAFF. Complete variable domain (other parts from reference TRBV7-3 and TRBJ1-1): GAGVSQTPSNKVTEKGKYVELRCDPISGHTALYWYRQSLGQGPEFLIYFQGTGAADDSGLPNDRFFAVRPEGSVSTLKIQRTERGDSAVYLCASSLRDTEYTEAFFGQGTRLTVV.

The chain employs TRBV13 and TRBJ2-1, with D perhaps TRBD2 (5 bases). Trimming took off 1 base at V and 10 bases at J, with 5 bases between the two ends. The CDR3 extends over 11 amino acids. Looked up from germline, CDR1 is PRHDT and CDR2 is FYEKMQ (reference sequence). CDR3 sequence (DNA): TGTGCCAGCAGCTTAGCGGGAGAGCAGTTCTTC. As protein: CASSLAGEQFF. The full variable domain, in which reference TRBV13 and TRBJ2-1 provide the parts outside the CDR3, is AAGVIQSPRHLIKEKRETATLKCYPIPRHDTVYWYQQGPGQDPQFLISFYEKMQSDKGSIPDRFSAQQFSDYHSELNMSSLELGDSALYFCASSLAGEQFFGPGTRLTVL.

The chain has TRBV5-6 and TRBJ2-7; D is possibly TRBD1 (5 bases). There are 13 residues in the CDR3. Germline V gene sequence: CDR1 SGHDT, CDR2 YYEEEE. V lost 0 bases and J lost 3, with 7 bases in between. Here the CDR3 reads CASSLVDNYEQYF. DNA for the CDR3: TGTGCCAGCAGCTTGGTGGACAACTACGAGCAGTACTTC.

V gene TRBV7-2 combines with J gene TRBJ2-3; D gene uncertain. This CDR3 region has 13 residues. The V gene lost 5 bases and the J gene lost 8 bases, with 14 bases spanning the gap. Looked up from germline, CDR1 is SGHTA and CDR2 is FQGNSA. The CDR3 spells CASSPFGDGTQYF. DNA of the CDR3: TGTGCCAGCAGCCCCTTTGGAGACGGTACGCAGTATTTT. Full variable domain (outside the CDR3, taken from reference TRBV7-2 and TRBJ2-3): GAGVSQSPSNKVTEKGKDVELRCDPISGHTALYWYRQSLGQGLEFLIYFQGNSAPDKSGLPSDRFSAERTGGSVSTLTIQRTQQEDSAVYLCASSPFGDGTQYFGPGTRLTVL.